This TCR beta chain was captured by sequencing in a study of a mutant IDH1 vaccine in newly diagnosed glioma. About the study: Among treated patients, around 60% were male and roughly 38% female, and mean age was about 41 years. Most had both radiotherapy and temozolomide beforehand; others had only one.

Broader study findings: Evidence of vaccine-induced immune responses was documented in approximately 93% of patients.

Time point: baseline, week 1 (first vaccination visit). Treatment here: pre-vaccination baseline after standard-of-care therapy. Clones were sequenced by immunoSEQ multiplex PCR, and TCRdb holds only the in-frame ones, with some missing. The data contain tens of thousands of clones, 70% to 90% of them seen just once; the ten biggest clones take up about 21%. This CDR3 has 14 residues. Germline V CDR1 and CDR2: LGHNA, YSLEER. Trimming pared 1 base from V and 1 base from J, leaving 7 bases between. For this clone: Its cognate antigen is unknown.

The sequence was obtained from a young man with glioma. The starting material was PBMCs, obtained from a glioma patient treated with radiotherapy, temozolomide or both. V gene TRBV4-3 combines with J gene TRBJ1-1; D unresolved. The CDR3 protein is CASSQVRRNTEAFF. The CDR3, as DNA: TGCGCCAGCAGCCAAGTGCGGCGGAACACTGAAGCTTTCTTT.